These 21 T cell receptor beta chains originate from one sample sequenced in a study of T-cell memory formation after mild COVID-19. One entry per CDR3 protein, called by TCRdb with MiXCR from the 5' RACE reads. Of hundreds of thousands of distinct CDR3 sequences in the sample, about an eighth were seen once. The sequenced material came from PBMCs or a T cell subset sorted from them (not recorded which). The receptors were sampled from a man between 18 and 35 years old who had mild COVID-19 (a few samples of this study predate the infection). Cell type and time point are not known.

This clonotype was seen only a few times. The chain uses TRBV4-1 and TRBJ1-2; tentative D call: TRBD1 (5 bases). With 0 bases removed from V and 4 bases from J, the gap between germline ends came to 15 bases. The CDR3 length is 16 residues. Germline lookup yields CDR1 MGHRA and CDR2 YSYEKL. DNA of the CDR3: TGCGCCAGCAGCCAAGATACAGGAATAAACCCCTATGGCTACACCTTC. Translating it yields CASSQDTGINPYGYTF.

The chain links TRBV30 to TRBJ2-6; D unclear. The length of the CDR3 is 14 residues. V lost 0 bases to trimming and J lost 1 base, with 4 bases between them. Germline V gives CDR1 GTSNPN, CDR2 SVGIG (reference sequence). CDR3 bases: TGTGCCTGGAGTGTAGGGTCTGGGGCCAACGTCCTGACTTTC. Protein: CAWSVGSGANVLTF.

This clonotype occurred a few times. CDR3 residues: CASSFNAGLNQETQYF. In DNA form, the CDR3 reads TGTGCCAGCAGCTTTAATGCGGGACTAAACCAAGAGACCCAGTACTTC. This sequence joins TRBV5-5 and TRBJ2-5; TRBD2 matches at 7 bases. The CDR3 covers 16 residues. V lost 2 bases and J lost 0; bases outside the gene matches: 7. Germline values: CDR1 SGHKS, CDR2 YYEKEE (reference sequence).

This clonotype was seen only a few times. The chain uses TRBV4-1 and TRBJ2-7, with a weak D call TRBD2 (5 bases). Germline CDR1 reads MGHRA; CDR2 reads YSYEKL. This CDR3 comprises 14 residues. The V gene lost 0 bases and the J gene lost 4 bases, with 10 bases spanning the gap. CDR3 nucleotide sequence: TGCGCCAGCAGCCAAGACCGGGGTCTATACGAGCAGTACTTC. As protein: CASSQDRGLYEQYF.

This clonotype has only a few counts. The J gene is TRBJ2-1, the V gene TRBV27; no clear D gene. Germline V gene data show CDR1 as MNHEY and CDR2 as SMNVEV (reference sequence). The CDR3 is made up of 15 amino acids. Trimming removed 2 bases from V and 0 bases from J, with 8 bases in between. CDR3 nucleotide sequence: TGTGCCAGCAGTTTAAGGGCAGGCTCCTACAATGAGCAGTTCTTC. Protein sequence: CASSLRAGSYNEQFF.

This clonotype was detected only a few times. The chain employs TRBV27 and TRBJ2-5; possibly TRBD1 or TRBD2 for D (6 bases each). Trimming left V 4 bases short and J 4 bases short, with 16 bases between. The length of the CDR3 is 15 residues. CDR1 is MNHEY, CDR2 SMNVEV, per germline (reference sequence). CDR3 DNA sequence: TGTGCCAGCAGTTGGTCCCAAGGGGGGCGAGAGACCCAGTACTTC. Protein: CASSWSQGGRETQYF.

The gene calls are TRBV18 and TRBJ2-7; TRBD1 might be the D (5 bases). Germline V gives CDR1 KGHSH, CDR2 LQKENI. The CDR3 has 12 amino acids. V lost 3 bases and J lost 6, with 9 bases in between. CDR3: CASSPRQGEQYV. In nucleotides, the CDR3 is TGTGCCAGCTCACCTCGCCAGGGCGAGCAGTACGTC.

V and J are TRBV11-2 and TRBJ2-3; TRBD1 or TRBD2 may be the D gene (5 bases each). CDR3 length: 16 amino acids. Germline V gives CDR1 SGHAT, CDR2 FQNNGV. V was shortened by 7 bases and J by 8 bases, with 25 bases between the two germline ends. CDR3 sequence (DNA): TGTGCCAGCACCACCGATCCGGGACCCACCCCGGCTACGCAGTATTTT. Translated, it gives CASTTDPGPTPATQYF.

This clonotype was detected many times. The chain employs TRBV7-9 and TRBJ1-1; tentatively, D is TRBD1 (5 bases). Trimming pared 5 bases from V and 0 bases from J, leaving 10 bases between. Germline loops: CDR1 SEHNR, CDR2 FQNEAQ (reference sequence). The CDR3 has 14 amino acids. CDR3 amino acids: CASSPTEMNTEAFF. CDR3 bases: TGTGCCAGCAGCCCGACAGAGATGAACACTGAAGCTTTCTTT. Full variable domain (rest looked up from reference TRBV7-9 and TRBJ1-1): DTGVSQNPRHKITKRGQNVTFRCDPISEHNRLYWYRQTLGQGPEFLTYFQNEAQLEKSRLLSDRFSAERPKGSFSTLEIQRTEQGDSAMYLCASSPTEMNTEAFFGQGTRLTVV.

As for this clonotype: Germline is not matched at one junction end, which may reflect a read error. The chain employs TRBV29-1 and TRBJ2-5; 10 bases are a match to TRBD1. The germline CDR1 and CDR2 sequences are SQVTM and ANQGSEA. The CDR3 consists of 10 residues. CDR3 sequence: CSVEGDRGHF. CDR3 DNA: TGCAGCGTTGAAGGGGACAGGGGCCATTTC.

This clonotype was picked up a small number of times. The chain couples TRBV20-1 to TRBJ1-1; possible D gene TRBD1, 6 bases. CDR1 and CDR2 (germline): DFQATT, SNEGSKA (reference sequence). V lost 3 bases and J 2 bases, leaving 10 bases between the germline ends. The CDR3 has 13 residues. This CDR3 is CSARTGENTEAFF. The DNA of the CDR3 is TGCAGTGCTAGGACAGGAGAAAACACTGAAGCTTTCTTT.

This clonotype was counted a few times. The chain joins TRBV23-1 to TRBJ2-7, with D possibly TRBD2 on 5 matching bases. TRBV23-1 qualifies as an ORF whose function is uncertain. CDR3 length: 16 residues. The ends were cut back, 6 bases at V and 0 bases at J, with 18 bases in the middle. The CDR3 nucleotides read TGCGCCAGCAGCCATCAATCACCGGGAAGCTCCTACGAGCAGTACGTC. It is translated as CASSHQSPGSSYEQYV.

This chain links TRBV7-2 with TRBJ1-1; the D gene is possibly TRBD1 (5 bases). Germline V gene sequence: CDR1 SGHTA, CDR2 FQGNSA. The CDR3 runs to 11 residues. V lost 1 base and J lost 10, with 7 bases in between. CDR3 bases: TGTGCCAGCAGCTTAGGAGGGGTAGCTTTCTTT. It encodes CASSLGGVAFF.

The J gene is TRBJ1-5, the V gene TRBV10-3; the D gene is possibly TRBD1 (5 bases). V was pared by 3 bases and J by 1 base, with 10 bases between. This CDR3 region has 15 residues. The germline V gene has CDR1 ENHRY and CDR2 SYGVKD. The CDR3 DNA follows: TGTGCCATCAGTGAAGGGGTTATCAGCAATCAGCCCCAGCATTTT. Its protein is CAISEGVISNQPQHF.

This clonotype has a handful of counts. This chain uses TRBV23-1 with TRBJ2-7; D gene ambiguous. TRBV23-1 is filed as an ORF, its function uncertain. The V end was cut by 10 bases, the J end by 5 bases, with 9 bases between. The CDR3 consists of 10 residues. The chain's CDR3 is CANGSDEQYV. Written as DNA, the CDR3 is TGCGCCAACGGGTCCGACGAGCAGTACGTC.

The chain carries TRBV2 and TRBJ2-5; 13 bases fit TRBD2. The CDR3 has 14 amino acids. CDR1 is SNHLY, CDR2 FYNNEI, per germline. V trimming: 9 bases; J trimming: 0 bases; junction bases outside the gene matches: 1. In DNA form, the CDR3 reads TGTGCCAGAGGACTAGCGGGGGACCAAGAGACCCAGTACTTC. Translated: CARGLAGDQETQYF. The full variable domain, with the rest looked up from reference TRBV2 and TRBJ2-5, is EPEVTQTPSHQVTQMGQEVILRCVPISNHLYFYWYRQILGQKVEFLVSFYNNEISEKSEIFDDQFSVERPDGSNFTLKIRSTKLEDSAMYFCARGLAGDQETQYFGPGTRLLVL.

This clonotype has just a few counts. The rearrangement uses TRBV5-5 and TRBJ1-1, with D perhaps matching TRBD1 (5 bases). Trimming pared 0 bases from V and 5 bases from J, leaving 14 bases between. Per germline, CDR1 SGHKS and CDR2 YYEKEE (reference sequence). The CDR3 contains 15 residues. The CDR3 DNA reads as TGTGCCAGCAGCTTGGTTTCGGGGGAAACGACTGAAGCTTTCTTT. Translation: CASSLVSGETTEAFF.

Only a few counts were recorded for this clonotype. This chain uses TRBV7-2 with TRBJ1-5; 9 nucleotides agree with TRBD1. The V gene end was trimmed by 3 bases and the J gene end by 6 bases; junction bases not matched to a gene: 12. The CDR3 consists of 17 residues. CDR1 and CDR2 (germline): SGHTA, FQGNSA. The CDR3: CASSLGGTGSVGQPQHF. DNA of the CDR3: TGTGCCAGCAGCTTGGGGGGGACAGGGTCCGTCGGTCAGCCCCAGCATTTT.

This clonotype was counted many times. The rearrangement uses TRBV4-3 and TRBJ2-7, with D perhaps TRBD1 or TRBD2 (6 bases each). The germline V gene encodes CDR1 LGHNA and CDR2 YSLEER. The CDR3 consists of 14 residues. V lost 0 bases and J lost 9, with 15 bases in between. The CDR3 DNA reads TGCGCCAGCAGCCAAGAATTTATGGGGGGCGGGCAGTACTTC. Translation gives CASSQEFMGGGQYF.

This clonotype has more than one count but fewer than ten. The rearrangement links TRBV12-3 or TRBV12-4 to TRBJ1-1; 9 nucleotides align to TRBD1. CDR3 size: 12 residues. Trimming took 7 bases from V and 7 from J; bases not matched to a gene: 4. CDR3 sequence reads: CASKQGAVEAFF. CDR3 coding DNA: TGTGCCAGCAAACAGGGGGCGGTTGAAGCTTTCTTT.

This clonotype was observed a few times. The chain is built from TRBV7-3 and TRBJ2-2; D ambiguous. Germline V gives CDR1 SGHTA, CDR2 FQGTGA. Trimming stripped 1 base from V and 0 bases from J, with 3 bases between. This CDR3 contains 14 residues. CDR3 coding DNA: TGTGCCAGCAGCTTAATGCCGAACACCGGGGAGCTGTTTTTT. It specifies CASSLMPNTGELFF.